Detailed here is one TCR beta chain. What it recognizes is unknown. This sample was included in a study of CD4+ T cells in melanoma. Overall study findings and caveats: CD8+ T cell, macrophage and B cell function reportedly correlated with neoantigen-specific CD4+ T cells. Diverse differentiation states were reported for melanoma neoantigen-specific CD4+ T cells.

The data were produced by immunoSEQ multiplex PCR, yet TCRdb's version contains in-frame clones alone and is incomplete. The repertoire holds around 10,000 clones, with approximately 71% as singletons. Per germline, CDR1 SNHLY and CDR2 FYNNEI. The length of the CDR3 is 14 residues. V gave up 6 bases and J gave up 2 bases, with 10 bases separating them. V gene TRBV2 combines with J gene TRBJ2-2; a possible D gene is TRBD2 (6 bases). The sequenced sample was cells from a culture (not recorded whether cultured in vitro). The receptor was isolated from a human donor with melanoma. CDR3 region: CASRGGLNTGELFF. The CDR3 DNA is TGTGCCAGCAGGGGGGGATTAAACACCGGGGAGCTGTTTTTT.